These 21 T cell receptor beta chains share one sample of origin, sequenced in a study of blood T cell repertoires in COVID-19. Sequenced by immunoSEQ multiplex PCR; TCRdb stores in-frame clones only, minus some. The repertoire has a few hundred thousand clones, around 90% of them found once; the top ten carry approximately 5.7%. The sequenced sample was PBMCs or T cells enriched from blood (not recorded which). These receptors came from a woman in her thirties or forties who had recovered from COVID-19.

This rearrangement joins TRBV28 to TRBJ1-4; 8 bases agree with TRBD1. V was clipped by 6 bases and J by 7 bases; unmatched bases: 10. The V gene's germline CDR1 is MDHEN and CDR2 SYDVKM. CDR3 length equals 15 residues. The CDR3 nucleotides are TGTGCCAGCAGCTCACACTTACAGGGGGTTGAAAAACTGTTTTTT. The encoded protein is CASSSHLQGVEKLFF.

The J gene is TRBJ2-5, the V gene TRBV6-5, with D unresolved. The length of the CDR3 is 13 residues. V dropped 6 bases and J dropped 1 base, with 9 bases sitting between them. Germline CDR1 MNHEY, CDR2 SVGAGI. The CDR3 nucleotides are TGTGCCAGCAGCGCAGTCACCCAAGAGACCCAGTACTTC. Its translation: CASSAVTQETQYF.

V and J are TRBV6-1 and TRBJ1-6; no firm D call. Trimming shortened V by 3 bases and J by 7 bases, and 13 bases separated the two germline ends. The CDR3 sequence is 15 residues long. Germline CDR1 reads MNHNS; CDR2 reads SASEGT. The CDR3 reads CASSDPTAGNSPLHF. The CDR3 DNA sequence: TGTGCCAGCAGTGACCCCACCGCGGGAAATTCACCCCTCCACTTT.

The rearrangement joins TRBV5-1 to TRBJ2-1; D might be TRBD1 (5 bases). CDR1 and CDR2 from the germline V gene are SGHRS and YFSETQ. This CDR3 region has 15 residues. Trimming shortened V by 0 bases and J by 1 base, and 8 bases separated the two germline ends. The CDR3 spells CASSLGQGSYNEQFF. DNA for the CDR3: TGCGCCAGCAGCTTGGGGCAGGGATCCTACAATGAGCAGTTCTTC.

This chain connects TRBV7-2 to TRBJ2-7, with 8 bases fitting TRBD1. The CDR3 has 14 residues. The V and J ends lost 5 bases and 5 bases, in that order; junction bases with no gene match: 8. Germline V gene lookup returns CDR1 SGHTA and CDR2 FQGNSA. Written as DNA, the CDR3 is TGTGCCAGCAGCCAGGACAGGGTTACAGACGAGCAGTACTTC. This sequence encodes CASSQDRVTDEQYF.

In DNA, the CDR3 is TGTGCCAGCAGCCTCAACAGTAAAACTGGAAACACCATATATTTT. Its translation: CASSLNSKTGNTIYF. V and J are TRBV7-2 and TRBJ1-3; no definite D call. The CDR3 contains 15 residues. V was cut by 5 bases and J by 2 bases, with 13 bases left in between. Germline V gene sequence: CDR1 SGHTA, CDR2 FQGNSA.

This clone was counted once. The CDR3 reads CASSSHGALDSPLHF. The CDR3 DNA follows: TGTGCCAGCAGTTCCCATGGGGCGCTCGATTCACCCCTCCACTTT. The V call is TRBV27, the J call TRBJ1-6; maybe TRBD1 (5 bases). CDR3 length equals 15 residues. CDR1 MNHEY and CDR2 SMNVEV come from the germline V gene (reference sequence). V dropped 4 bases and J dropped 8 bases, with 15 bases sitting between them.

The chain joins TRBV6-5 to TRBJ1-4; D gene unclear. The CDR3 consists of 15 residues. The V gene's germline CDR1 is MNHEY and CDR2 SVGAGI. Trimming stripped 6 bases from V and 6 bases from J, with 17 bases between. CDR3 nucleotides: TGTGCCAGCAGCTTCTCTGCGGGTCCAGATGAAAAACTGTTTTTT. It specifies CASSFSAGPDEKLFF.

The chain links TRBV11-2 to TRBJ1-5; D is possibly TRBD1 (5 bases). The germline V and J ends were trimmed by 0 bases and 6 bases, with 6 bases remaining between them. CDR3 length: 13 residues. Germline lookup yields CDR1 SGHAT and CDR2 FQNNGV. CDR3 protein: CASSLDQGQPQHF. In DNA form, the CDR3 reads TGTGCCAGCAGCTTAGATCAGGGTCAGCCCCAGCATTTT.

The chain links TRBV7-2 to TRBJ2-3; 7 nucleotides agree with TRBD1. Losses at the gene ends were 2 bases for V and 5 bases for J; bases not matched to a gene: 4. CDR3 length: 14 amino acids. Germline V gene lookup returns CDR1 SGHTA and CDR2 FQGNSA. The CDR3 spells CASSLTGVRDTQYF. For the CDR3, the DNA is TGTGCCAGCAGCTTAACAGGGGTTCGAGATACGCAGTATTTT.

The V and J genes are TRBV6-4 and TRBJ2-7; D may be TRBD2 (6 bases). V shed 0 bases and J shed 5 bases, with 11 bases lying between them. Germline CDR1 MRHNA, CDR2 SNTAGT. The CDR3 loop spans 14 amino acids. The CDR3 loop reads CASSDSRGSNEQYF. In DNA form, the CDR3 reads TGTGCCAGCAGTGACTCGCGGGGTTCCAACGAGCAGTACTTC.

The rearrangement links TRBV7-8 to TRBJ2-7; 10 bases match TRBD2. CDR1 and CDR2 from the germline V gene are SGHVS and FQNEAQ. There are 18 residues in the CDR3. The ends lost 1 base at V and 0 bases at J; junction bases unmatched: 9. CDR3 residues: CASSLVNSGRTVSYEQYF. In nucleotides, the CDR3 is TGTGCCAGCAGCTTAGTTAATAGCGGGAGGACCGTCTCCTACGAGCAGTACTTC.

V usage is TRBV27 and J usage is TRBJ2-7; 8 bases agree with TRBD2. This CDR3 is 13 amino acids long. The ends lost 3 bases at V and 7 bases at J; junction bases unmatched: 5. CDR1 and CDR2 (germline): MNHEY, SMNVEV (reference sequence). The CDR3 sequence: CASSFGGAWEQYF. The CDR3 DNA is TGTGCCAGCAGTTTCGGGGGGGCTTGGGAGCAGTACTTC.

As to this clone: This may be a read error: a much more frequent sequence differs by one nucleotide. The chain uses TRBV28 and TRBJ2-3; the match to TRBD2 covers 11 bases. V dropped 6 bases and J dropped 1; count of bases not matched to a gene: 0. There are 14 residues in the CDR3. Germline-derived CDR1 and CDR2 are MDHEN and SYDVKM. The CDR3 DNA sequence: TGTGCCAGCAGGACTAGCGGGGGCACAGATACGCAGTATTTT. Translating it yields CASRTSGGTDTQYF. The full variable domain, rest sourced from reference TRBV28 and TRBJ2-3, is DVKVTQSSRYLVKRTGEKVFLECVQDMDHENMFWYRQDPGLGLRLIYFSYDVKMKEKGDIPEGYSVSREKKERFSLILESASTNQTSMYLCASRTSGGTDTQYFGPGTRLTVL.

J is TRBJ1-5 and V is TRBV20-1; D is ambiguous. This CDR3 is 14 amino acids long. The germline gives CDR1 DFQATT, CDR2 SNEGSKA (reference sequence). Between the trimmed V and J ends, which lost 3 bases and 0 bases, there was a span of 9 bases. The CDR3 coding sequence is TGCAGTGCTAGTGGGTGGCCTAGCAATCAGCCCCAGCATTTT. It specifies CSASGWPSNQPQHF.

The CDR3 reads CASRPSATSGTGELFF. The CDR3 bases are TGTGCCAGCAGACCATCTGCCACTAGCGGCACCGGGGAGCTGTTTTTT. This rearrangement joins TRBV7-6 to TRBJ2-2, with 8 bases aligning to TRBD2. Germline lookup yields CDR1 SGHVS and CDR2 FNYEAQ. The CDR3 extends over 16 amino acids. The V and J ends lost 6 bases and 4 bases, in that order; junction bases with no gene match: 10.

The gene calls are TRBV2 and TRBJ1-2, with D possibly TRBD1 on 5 matching bases. CDR1 SNHLY and CDR2 FYNNEI come from the germline V gene. The CDR3 has 13 residues. Trimming removed 3 bases from V and 4 bases from J, with 9 bases in between. This chain's CDR3 is CASSDRAGYGYTF. As DNA, the CDR3 is TGTGCCAGCAGTGACAGGGCTGGCTATGGCTACACCTTC.

This sequence joins TRBV12-3 or TRBV12-4 and TRBJ2-1; the D gene is possibly TRBD1 (5 bases). CDR3 length equals 11 residues. V was shortened by 10 bases and J by 5 bases, with 9 bases between the two germline ends. The chain's CDR3 is CATRQNNEQFF. Here the CDR3 DNA reads TGTGCCACCAGACAGAACAATGAGCAGTTCTTC.

The V and J genes are TRBV19 and TRBJ1-4; D possibly corresponds to TRBD1 (5 bases). The CDR3 spans 15 residues. Germline values: CDR1 LNHDA, CDR2 SQIVND (reference sequence). V dropped 7 bases and J dropped 3 bases, with 15 bases sitting between them. CDR3 loop: CASTTTAGANEKLFF. The CDR3 DNA reads as TGTGCCAGTACTACGACCGCGGGGGCTAATGAAAAACTGTTTTTT.

The chain carries TRBV5-1 and TRBJ1-1; 11 bases fit TRBD1. V was clipped by 2 bases and J by 11 bases; unmatched bases: 8. The CDR3 is made up of 14 amino acids. CDR1 is SGHRS, CDR2 YFSETQ, per germline. The CDR3 loop reads CASSLPGQGVQAFF. CDR3 bases: TGCGCCAGCAGCTTACCGGGACAGGGGGTCCAGGCTTTCTTT.

The rearrangement joins TRBV28 to TRBJ1-1; 7 positions match TRBD1. CDR3 size: 10 residues. V lost 7 bases and J lost 11; bases outside the gene matches: 4. The germline V gene encodes CDR1 MDHEN and CDR2 SYDVKM. The CDR3: CASKQGRAFF. DNA for the CDR3: TGTGCCAGCAAACAGGGGAGGGCTTTCTTT.